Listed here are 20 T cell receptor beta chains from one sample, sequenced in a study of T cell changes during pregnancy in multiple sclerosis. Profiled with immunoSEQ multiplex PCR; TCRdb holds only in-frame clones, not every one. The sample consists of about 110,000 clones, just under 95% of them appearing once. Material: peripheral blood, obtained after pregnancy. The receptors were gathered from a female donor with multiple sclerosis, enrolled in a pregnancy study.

CDR3 sequence (DNA): TGTGCCAGCAGCCACAGGGTTAGCTCCTACAATGAGCAGTTCTTC. Its translation: CASSHRVSSYNEQFF. The chain joins TRBV5-8 to TRBJ2-1, with a tentative D call TRBD1 (6 bases). Germline lookup yields CDR1 SGHTS and CDR2 YDEGEE. There are 15 residues in the CDR3. V gave up 4 bases and J gave up 0 bases, with 11 bases separating them.

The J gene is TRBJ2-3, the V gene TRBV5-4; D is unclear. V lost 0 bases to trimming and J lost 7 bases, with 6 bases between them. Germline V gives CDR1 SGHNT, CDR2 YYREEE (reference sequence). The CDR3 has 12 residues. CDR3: CASSLGGYTQYF. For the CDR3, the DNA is TGTGCCAGCAGCTTGGGCGGATATACGCAGTATTTT.

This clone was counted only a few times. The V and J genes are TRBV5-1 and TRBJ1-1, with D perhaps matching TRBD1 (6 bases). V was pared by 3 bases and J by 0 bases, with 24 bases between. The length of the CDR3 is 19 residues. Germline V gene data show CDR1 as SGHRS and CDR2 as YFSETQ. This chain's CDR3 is CASSSPNGQLPSLNTEAFF. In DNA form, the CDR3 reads TGCGCCAGCAGCTCGCCAAACGGACAGCTACCCTCTTTGAACACTGAAGCTTTCTTT.

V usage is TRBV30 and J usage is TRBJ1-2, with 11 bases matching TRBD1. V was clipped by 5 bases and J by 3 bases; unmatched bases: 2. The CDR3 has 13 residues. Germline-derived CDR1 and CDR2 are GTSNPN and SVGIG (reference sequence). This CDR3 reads CAWGTGGYYGYTF. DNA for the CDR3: TGTGCCTGGGGGACAGGGGGATACTATGGCTACACCTTC.

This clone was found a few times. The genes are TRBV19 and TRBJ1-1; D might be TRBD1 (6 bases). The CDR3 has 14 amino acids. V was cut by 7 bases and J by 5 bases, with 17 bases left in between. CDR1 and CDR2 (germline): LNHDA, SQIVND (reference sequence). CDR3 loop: CASMTSGVRTEAFF. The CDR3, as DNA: TGTGCCAGTATGACATCAGGGGTTAGGACTGAAGCTTTCTTT.

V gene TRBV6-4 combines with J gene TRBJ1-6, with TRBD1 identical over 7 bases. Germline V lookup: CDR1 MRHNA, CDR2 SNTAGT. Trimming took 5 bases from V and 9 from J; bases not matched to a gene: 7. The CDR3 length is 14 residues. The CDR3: CASSQTGYGSPLHF. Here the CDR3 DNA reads TGTGCCAGCAGTCAGACAGGGTACGGTTCACCCCTCCACTTT.

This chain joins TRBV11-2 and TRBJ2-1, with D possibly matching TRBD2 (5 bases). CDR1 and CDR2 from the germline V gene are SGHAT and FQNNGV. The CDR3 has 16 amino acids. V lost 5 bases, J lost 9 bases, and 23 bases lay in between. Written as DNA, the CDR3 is TGTGCCAGCAGCCGAACACTACTAGTCGGCCTGATTGAGCAGTTCTTC. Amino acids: CASSRTLLVGLIEQFF.

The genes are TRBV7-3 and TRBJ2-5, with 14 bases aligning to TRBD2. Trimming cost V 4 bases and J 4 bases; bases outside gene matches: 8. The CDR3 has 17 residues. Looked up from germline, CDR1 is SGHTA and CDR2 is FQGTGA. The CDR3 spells CASSSLPGLAGVETQYF. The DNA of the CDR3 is TGTGCCAGCAGCTCCTTACCGGGACTAGCGGGAGTAGAGACCCAGTACTTC.

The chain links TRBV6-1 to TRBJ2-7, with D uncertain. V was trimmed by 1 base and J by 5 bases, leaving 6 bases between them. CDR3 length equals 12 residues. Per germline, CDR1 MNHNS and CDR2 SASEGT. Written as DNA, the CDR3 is TGTGCCAGCAGTGAAGGGAGACACGAGCAGTACTTC. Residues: CASSEGRHEQYF.

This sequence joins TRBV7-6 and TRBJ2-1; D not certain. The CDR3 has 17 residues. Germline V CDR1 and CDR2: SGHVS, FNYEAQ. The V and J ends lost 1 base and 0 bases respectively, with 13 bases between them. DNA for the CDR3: TGTGCCAGCAGCTTAGATCGGGTGACCAGCTCCTACAATGAGCAGTTCTTC. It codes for CASSLDRVTSSYNEQFF.

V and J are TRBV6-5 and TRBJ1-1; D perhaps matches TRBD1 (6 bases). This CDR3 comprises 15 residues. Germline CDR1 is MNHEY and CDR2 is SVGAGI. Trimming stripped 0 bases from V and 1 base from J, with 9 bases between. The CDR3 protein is CASSYSRDKNTEAFF. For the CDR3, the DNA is TGTGCCAGCAGTTACTCTCGGGACAAGAACACTGAAGCTTTCTTT.

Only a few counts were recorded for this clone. CDR3 sequence reads: CASSVGRAPYEQYF. The CDR3 bases are TGTGCCAGCAGCGTAGGCAGGGCCCCTTACGAGCAGTACTTC. The chain couples TRBV9 to TRBJ2-7; maybe TRBD1 (5 bases). CDR1 and CDR2 (germline): SGDLS, YYNGEE. The CDR3 loop spans 14 amino acids. Trimming left V 0 bases short and J 4 bases short, with 11 bases between.

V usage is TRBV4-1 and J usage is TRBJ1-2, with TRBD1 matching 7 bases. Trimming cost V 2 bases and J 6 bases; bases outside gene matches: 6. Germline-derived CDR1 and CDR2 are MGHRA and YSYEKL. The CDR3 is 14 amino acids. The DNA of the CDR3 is TGCGCCAGCAGCCAACTCACAGGGGTAAATGGCTACACCTTC. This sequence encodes CASSQLTGVNGYTF.

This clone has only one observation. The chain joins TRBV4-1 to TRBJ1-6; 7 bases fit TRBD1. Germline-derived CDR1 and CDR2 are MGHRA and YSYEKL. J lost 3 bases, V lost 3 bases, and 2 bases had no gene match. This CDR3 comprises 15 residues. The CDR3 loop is CASSQGQLYNSPLHF. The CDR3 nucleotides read TGCGCCAGCAGCCAGGGACAGCTCTATAATTCACCCCTCCACTTT.

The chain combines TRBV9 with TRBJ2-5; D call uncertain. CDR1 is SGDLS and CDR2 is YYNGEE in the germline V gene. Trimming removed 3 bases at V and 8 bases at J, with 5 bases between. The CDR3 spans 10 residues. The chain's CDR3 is CASSGTTQYF. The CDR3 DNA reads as TGTGCCAGCAGCGGTACTACCCAGTACTTC.

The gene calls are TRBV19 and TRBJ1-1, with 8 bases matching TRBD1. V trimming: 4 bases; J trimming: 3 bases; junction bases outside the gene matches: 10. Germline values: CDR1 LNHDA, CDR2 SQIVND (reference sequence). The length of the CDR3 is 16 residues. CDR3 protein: CASSNFLLTGDTEAFF. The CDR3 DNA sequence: TGTGCCAGTAGTAACTTTTTGCTGACAGGGGACACTGAAGCTTTCTTT. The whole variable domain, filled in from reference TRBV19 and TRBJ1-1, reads DGGITQSPKYLFRKEGQNVTLSCEQNLNHDAMYWYRQDPGQGLRLIYYSQIVNDFQKGDIAEGYSVSREKKESFPLTVTSAQKNPTAFYLCASSNFLLTGDTEAFFGQGTRLTVV.

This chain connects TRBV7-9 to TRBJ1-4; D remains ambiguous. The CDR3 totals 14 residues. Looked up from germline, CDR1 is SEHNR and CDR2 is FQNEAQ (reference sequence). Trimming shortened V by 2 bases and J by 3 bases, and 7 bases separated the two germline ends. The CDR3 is CASSLLSANEKLFF. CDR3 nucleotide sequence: TGTGCCAGCAGCTTATTGTCGGCTAATGAAAAACTGTTTTTT.

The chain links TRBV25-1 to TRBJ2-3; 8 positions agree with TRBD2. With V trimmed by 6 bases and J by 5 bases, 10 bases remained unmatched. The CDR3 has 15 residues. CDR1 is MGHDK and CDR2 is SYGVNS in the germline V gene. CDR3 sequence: CASRGAGVYVDTQYF. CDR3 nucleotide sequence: TGTGCCAGCAGGGGAGCGGGAGTTTATGTAGATACGCAGTATTTT.

The CDR3 nucleotides are TGTGCCAGCAGGAGCCTCTTGACAGGGCTCACTGAAGCTTTCTTT. This encodes CASRSLLTGLTEAFF. J is TRBJ1-1 and V is TRBV27; 7 nucleotides align to TRBD1. The CDR3 has 15 residues. After removal of 6 bases from V and 4 bases from J, the junction contained 11 bases not matched to a gene. CDR1 is MNHEY and CDR2 is SMNVEV in the germline V gene (reference sequence).

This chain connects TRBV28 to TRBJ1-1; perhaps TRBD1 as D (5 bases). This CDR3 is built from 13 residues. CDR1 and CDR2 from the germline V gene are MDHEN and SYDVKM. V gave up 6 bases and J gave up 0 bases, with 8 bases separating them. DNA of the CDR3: TGTGCCAGCAGCCGACAGTTGAACACTGAAGCTTTCTTT. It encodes CASSRQLNTEAFF. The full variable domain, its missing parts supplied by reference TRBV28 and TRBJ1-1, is DVKVTQSSRYLVKRTGEKVFLECVQDMDHENMFWYRQDPGLGLRLIYFSYDVKMKEKGDIPEGYSVSREKKERFSLILESASTNQTSMYLCASSRQLNTEAFFGQGTRLTVV.